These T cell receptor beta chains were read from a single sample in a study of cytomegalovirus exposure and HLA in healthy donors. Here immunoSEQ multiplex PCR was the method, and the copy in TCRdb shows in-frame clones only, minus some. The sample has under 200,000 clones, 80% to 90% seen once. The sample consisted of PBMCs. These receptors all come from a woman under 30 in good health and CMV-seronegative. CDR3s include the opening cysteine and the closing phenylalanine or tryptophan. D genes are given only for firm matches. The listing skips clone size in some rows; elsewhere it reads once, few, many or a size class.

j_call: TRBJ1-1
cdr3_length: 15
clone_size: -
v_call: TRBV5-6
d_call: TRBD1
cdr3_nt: TGTGCCAGCAGCTCCGGGGACAGGGAATACACTGAAGCTTTCTTT
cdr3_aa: CASSSGDREYTEAFF

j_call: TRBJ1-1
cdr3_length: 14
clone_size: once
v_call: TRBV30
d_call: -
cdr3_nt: TGTGCCTGGATGGGCCTGGGGGGAAACACTGAAGCTTTCTTT
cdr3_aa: CAWMGLGGNTEAFF

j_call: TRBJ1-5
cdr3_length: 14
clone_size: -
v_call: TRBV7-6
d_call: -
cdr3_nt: TGTGCCAGCAGCCGGGGGACGGGCAATCAGCCCCAGCATTTT
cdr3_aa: CASSRGTGNQPQHF

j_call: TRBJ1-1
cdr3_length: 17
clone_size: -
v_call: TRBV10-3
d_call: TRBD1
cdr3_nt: TGTGCCATCAGTGAGTCGGGACAGGGATCCATGAACACTGAAGCTTTCTTT
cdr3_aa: CAISESGQGSMNTEAFF

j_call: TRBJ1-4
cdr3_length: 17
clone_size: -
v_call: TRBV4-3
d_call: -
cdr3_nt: TGCGCCAGCAGCCAAGATCCGCCTCTATTCTCCCACGGAAAACTGTTTTTT
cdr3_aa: CASSQDPPLFSHGKLFF

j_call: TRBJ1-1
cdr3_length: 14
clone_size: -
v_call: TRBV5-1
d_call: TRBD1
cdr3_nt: TGCGCCAGCAGCCAGGGGGTGTCGGGCACTGAAGCTTTCTTT
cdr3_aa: CASSQGVSGTEAFF

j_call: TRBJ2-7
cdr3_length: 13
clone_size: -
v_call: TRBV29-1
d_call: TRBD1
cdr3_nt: TGCAGCGTTCGACAGGGTCGAATCGACGAGCAGTACTTC
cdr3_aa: CSVRQGRIDEQYF

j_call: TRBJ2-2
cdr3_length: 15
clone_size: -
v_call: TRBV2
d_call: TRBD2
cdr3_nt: TGTGCCAGCAGCGGACTAGCGGATAACACCGGGGAGCTGTTTTTT
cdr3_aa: CASSGLADNTGELFF

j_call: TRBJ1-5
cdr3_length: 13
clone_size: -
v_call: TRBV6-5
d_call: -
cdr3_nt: TGTGCCAGCAGTTCCCATAGCAATCAGCCCCAGCATTTT
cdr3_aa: CASSSHSNQPQHF

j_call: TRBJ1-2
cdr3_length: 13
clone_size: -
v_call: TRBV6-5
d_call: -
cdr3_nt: TGTGCCAGCAGCTCTGGAGGAACAGATCGTCCCACCTTC
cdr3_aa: CASSSGGTDRPTF

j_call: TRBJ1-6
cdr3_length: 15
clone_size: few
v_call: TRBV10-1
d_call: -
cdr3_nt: TGCGCCAGCCACCAGGGCACTCTCTATAATTCACCCCTCCACTTT
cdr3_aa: CASHQGTLYNSPLHF

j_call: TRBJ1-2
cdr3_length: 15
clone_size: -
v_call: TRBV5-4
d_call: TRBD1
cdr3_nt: TGTGCCAGCCGGACAGGGGGCACGGGCGGATGGGGCTACACCTTC
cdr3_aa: CASRTGGTGGWGYTF

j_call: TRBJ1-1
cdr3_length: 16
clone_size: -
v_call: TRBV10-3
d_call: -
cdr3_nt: TGTGCCACCCGGCAGTATCTTAGCGGGGGGCACACTGAAGCTTTCTTT
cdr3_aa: CATRQYLSGGHTEAFF

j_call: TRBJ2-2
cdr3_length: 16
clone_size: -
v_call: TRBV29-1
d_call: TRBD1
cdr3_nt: TGCAGCGCCAGAAGGAAAGACAGGGGGAACACCGGGGAGCTGTTTTTT
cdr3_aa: CSARRKDRGNTGELFF

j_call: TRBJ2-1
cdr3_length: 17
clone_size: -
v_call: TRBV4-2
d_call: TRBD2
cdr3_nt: TGTGCCAGCAGCCAAGCTGGACTAGCGGGGAGTTACAATGAGCAGTTCTTC
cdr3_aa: CASSQAGLAGSYNEQFF

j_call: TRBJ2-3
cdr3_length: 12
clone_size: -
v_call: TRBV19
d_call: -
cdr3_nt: TGTGCCAGTAGTACCCGCAGGGATACGCAGTATTTT
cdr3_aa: CASSTRRDTQYF

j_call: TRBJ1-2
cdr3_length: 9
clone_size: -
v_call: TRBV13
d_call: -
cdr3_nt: TGTGCCAGCCCCCGGGGCTACACCTTC
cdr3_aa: CASPRGYTF

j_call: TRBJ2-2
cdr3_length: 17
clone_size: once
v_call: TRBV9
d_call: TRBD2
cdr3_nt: TGTGCCAGCAGCGTAGCAGTTGGGACTATGAACACCGGGGAGCTGTTTTTT
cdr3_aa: CASSVAVGTMNTGELFF

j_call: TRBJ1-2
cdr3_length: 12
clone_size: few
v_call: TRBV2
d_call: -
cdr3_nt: TGTGCCAGCAGTGAGACAGGCTATGGCTACACCTTC
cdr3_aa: CASSETGYGYTF

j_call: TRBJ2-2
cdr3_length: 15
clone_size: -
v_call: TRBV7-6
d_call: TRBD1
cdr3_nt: TGTGCCAGCAGCCGAGGGGGCGCGGGCACCGGGGAGCTGTTTTTT
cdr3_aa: CASSRGGAGTGELFF

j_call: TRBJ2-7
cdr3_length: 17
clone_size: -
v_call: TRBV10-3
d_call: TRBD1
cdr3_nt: TGTGCCATCAGAACCACTCCGGGGACAGGTTCCTCCTACGAGCAGTACTTC
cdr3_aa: CAIRTTPGTGSSYEQYF

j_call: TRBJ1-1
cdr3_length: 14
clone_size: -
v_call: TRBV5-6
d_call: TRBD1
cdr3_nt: TGTGCCAGCCTCCCTAGGGGGCTTTACACTGAAGCTTTCTTT
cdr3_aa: CASLPRGLYTEAFF

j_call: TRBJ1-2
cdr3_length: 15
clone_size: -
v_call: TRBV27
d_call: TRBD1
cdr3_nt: TGTGCCAGCAGTTTTTCCGGACAGGGGGCGCTAGGCTACACCTTC
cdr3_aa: CASSFSGQGALGYTF

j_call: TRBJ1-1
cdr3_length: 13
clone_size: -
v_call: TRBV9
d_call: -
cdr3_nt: TGTGCCAGCAGCCTCTCCCCGGGGGCTGAAGCTTTCTTT
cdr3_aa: CASSLSPGAEAFF

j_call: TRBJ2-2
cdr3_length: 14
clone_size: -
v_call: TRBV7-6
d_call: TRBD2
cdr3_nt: TGTGCCAGCAGCTTAAGCGGGGGAACCGGGGAGCTGTTTTTT
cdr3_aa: CASSLSGGTGELFF

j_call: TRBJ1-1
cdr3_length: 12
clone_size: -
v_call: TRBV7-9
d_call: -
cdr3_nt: TGTGCCAGCAGCTACAGGGACACTGAAGCTTTCTTT
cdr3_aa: CASSYRDTEAFF

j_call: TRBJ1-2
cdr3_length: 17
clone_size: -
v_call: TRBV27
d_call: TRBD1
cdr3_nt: TGTGCCAGCAGCCCTGTAGGGACAGGGAGCCGCCCCTATGGCTACACCTTC
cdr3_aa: CASSPVGTGSRPYGYTF

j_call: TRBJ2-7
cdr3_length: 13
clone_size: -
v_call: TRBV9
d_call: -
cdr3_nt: TGTGCCAGCAGCCTTACTAGCTCCTACGAGCAGTACTTC
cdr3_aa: CASSLTSSYEQYF

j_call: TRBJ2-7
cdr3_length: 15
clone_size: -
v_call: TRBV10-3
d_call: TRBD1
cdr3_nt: TGTGCCATCAGTGGAGTGACAGGGGGCTCCTACGAGCAGTACTTC
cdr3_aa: CAISGVTGGSYEQYF

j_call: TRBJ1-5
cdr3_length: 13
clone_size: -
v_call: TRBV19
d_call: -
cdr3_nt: TGTGCCAGTAGTATAGACAGTTATCAGCCCCAGCATTTT
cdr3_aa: CASSIDSYQPQHF

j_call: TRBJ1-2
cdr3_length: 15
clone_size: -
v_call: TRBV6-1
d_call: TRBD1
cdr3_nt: TGTGCCAGCAGTGAGGGACAGGCGGATTCCTATGGCTACACCTTC
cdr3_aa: CASSEGQADSYGYTF

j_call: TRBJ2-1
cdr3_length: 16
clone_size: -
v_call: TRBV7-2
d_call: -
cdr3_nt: TGTGCCAGCCACTCGAGGGGGGGGACACAGGCCAATGAGCAGTTCTTC
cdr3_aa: CASHSRGGTQANEQFF

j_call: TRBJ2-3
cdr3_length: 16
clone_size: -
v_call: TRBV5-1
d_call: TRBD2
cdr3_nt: TGCGCCAGCAGCTTCCAAGCGGGGGGGGCCACAGATACGCAGTATTTT
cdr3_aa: CASSFQAGGATDTQYF

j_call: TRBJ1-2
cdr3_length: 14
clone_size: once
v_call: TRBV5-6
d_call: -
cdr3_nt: TGTGCCAGCAGCTTGGCGGTGGGGGCGAGCGGCTACACCTTC
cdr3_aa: CASSLAVGASGYTF

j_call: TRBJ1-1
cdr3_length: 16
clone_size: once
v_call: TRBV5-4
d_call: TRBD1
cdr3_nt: TGTGCCAGCAGCTTGAGACAGGGGGCCGGGAACACTGAAGCTTTCTTT
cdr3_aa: CASSLRQGAGNTEAFF

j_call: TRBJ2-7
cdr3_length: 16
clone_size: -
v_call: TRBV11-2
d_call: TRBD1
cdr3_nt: TGTGCCAGCAGCTCTCAGACCGGGACAGCGAACTACGAGCAGTACTTC
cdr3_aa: CASSSQTGTANYEQYF

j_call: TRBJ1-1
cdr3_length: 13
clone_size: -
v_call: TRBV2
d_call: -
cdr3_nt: TGTGCCAGCAGAGCAGAGCCGGGGACTGAAGCTTTCTTT
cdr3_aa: CASRAEPGTEAFF

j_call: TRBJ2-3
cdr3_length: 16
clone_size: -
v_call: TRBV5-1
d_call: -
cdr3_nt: TGCGCCAGCACCAGGAGACAGGACCACAACGTTAATACGCAGTATTTT
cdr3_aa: CASTRRQDHNVNTQYF

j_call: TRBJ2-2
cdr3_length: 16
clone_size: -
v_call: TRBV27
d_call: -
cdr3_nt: TGTGCCAGCAGTTTAGAGGTACAGGGTACGTCCGGGGAGCTGTTTTTT
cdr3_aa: CASSLEVQGTSGELFF

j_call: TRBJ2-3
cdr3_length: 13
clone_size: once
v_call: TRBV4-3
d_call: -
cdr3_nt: TGCGCCAGCAGCCTGGAGCGCACAGATACGCAGTATTTT
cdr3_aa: CASSLERTDTQYF

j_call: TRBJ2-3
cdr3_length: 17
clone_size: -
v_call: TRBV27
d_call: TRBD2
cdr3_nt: TGTGCCAGCAGTCAGTGGAATAGCGGGGAGATCACAGATACGCAGTATTTT
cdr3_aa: CASSQWNSGEITDTQYF

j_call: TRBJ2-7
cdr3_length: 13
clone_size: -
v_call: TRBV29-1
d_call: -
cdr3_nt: TGCAGCGTTGCAAGGAGGGCCTCCTACGAGCAGTACTTC
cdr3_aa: CSVARRASYEQYF

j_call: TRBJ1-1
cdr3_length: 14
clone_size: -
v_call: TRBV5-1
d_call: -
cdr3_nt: TGCGCCAGCAGCACGACAGTGGTGAACACTGAAGCTTTCTTT
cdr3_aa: CASSTTVVNTEAFF

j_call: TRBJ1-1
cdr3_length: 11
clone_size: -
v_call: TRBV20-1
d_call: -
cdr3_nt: TGCAGTGCTAGTCCCTTGTCTGAAGCTTTCTTT
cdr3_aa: CSASPLSEAFF

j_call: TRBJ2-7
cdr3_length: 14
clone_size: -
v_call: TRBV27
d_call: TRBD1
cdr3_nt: TGTGCCAGCACCCCGGGGACAGGGGGCAACGAGCAGTACTTC
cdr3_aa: CASTPGTGGNEQYF

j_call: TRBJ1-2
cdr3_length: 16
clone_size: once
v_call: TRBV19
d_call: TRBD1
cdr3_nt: TGTGCCAGTAGTATAGTAAGCCGACAGGGCCGGAATGGCTACACCTTC
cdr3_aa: CASSIVSRQGRNGYTF

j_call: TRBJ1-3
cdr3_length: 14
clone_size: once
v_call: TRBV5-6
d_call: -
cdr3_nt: TGTGCCAGCAGCTATGGAGGGAGTGGAAACACCATATATTTT
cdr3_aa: CASSYGGSGNTIYF

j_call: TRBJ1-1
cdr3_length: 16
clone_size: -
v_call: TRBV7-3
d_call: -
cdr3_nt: TGTGCCAGCAGCTTAAAATCGTTCAGGCTGAACACTGAAGCTTTCTTT
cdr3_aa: CASSLKSFRLNTEAFF

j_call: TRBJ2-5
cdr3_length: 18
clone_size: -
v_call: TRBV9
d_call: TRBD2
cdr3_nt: TGTGCCAGCAGCCCAAGGGGACTAGCGGGAGCGAGGGGAGAGACCCAGTACTTC
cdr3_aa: CASSPRGLAGARGETQYF

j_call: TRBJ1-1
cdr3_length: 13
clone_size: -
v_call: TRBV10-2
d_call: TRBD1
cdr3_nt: TGCGCCAGCGGGAAGACAGGGGATACTGAAGCTTTCTTT
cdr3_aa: CASGKTGDTEAFF

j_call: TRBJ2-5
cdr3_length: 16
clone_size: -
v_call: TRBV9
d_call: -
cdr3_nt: TGTGCCAGCAGCGTAGAACGGGGGACTCCCGGGGAGACCCAGTACTTC
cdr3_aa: CASSVERGTPGETQYF

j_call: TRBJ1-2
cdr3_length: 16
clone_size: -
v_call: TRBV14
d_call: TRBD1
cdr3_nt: TGTGCCAGCAGCCACACGGGACAGGGTGAAGTGGATGGCTACACCTTC
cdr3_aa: CASSHTGQGEVDGYTF

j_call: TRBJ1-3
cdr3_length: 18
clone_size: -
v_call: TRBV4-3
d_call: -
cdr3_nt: TGCGCCAGCAGCCAAGATCCACCAGGGGCCACCTCTGGAAACACCATATATTTT
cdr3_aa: CASSQDPPGATSGNTIYF

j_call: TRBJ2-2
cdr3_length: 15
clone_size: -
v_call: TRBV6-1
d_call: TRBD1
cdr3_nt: TGTGCCAGCACCAACACGGGACAGTTAGCCGGGGAGCTGTTTTTT
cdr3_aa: CASTNTGQLAGELFF

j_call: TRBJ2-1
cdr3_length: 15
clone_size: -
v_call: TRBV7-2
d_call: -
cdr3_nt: TGTGCCAGCAGCTTAAGTCGGGACTCCTACAATGAGCAGTTCTTC
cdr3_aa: CASSLSRDSYNEQFF

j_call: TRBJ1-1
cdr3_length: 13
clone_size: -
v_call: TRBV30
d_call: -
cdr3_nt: TGTGCCTGGAGCGAGCAGGCCTACACTGAAGCTTTCTTT
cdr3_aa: CAWSEQAYTEAFF

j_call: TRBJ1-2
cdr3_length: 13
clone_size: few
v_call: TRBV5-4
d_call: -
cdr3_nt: TGTGCCAGCAGCGAAGGGGGGGTCTATGGCTACACCTTC
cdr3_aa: CASSEGGVYGYTF

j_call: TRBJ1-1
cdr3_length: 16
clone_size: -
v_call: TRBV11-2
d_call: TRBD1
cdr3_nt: TGTGCCAGCAGCTCGGCGGACAGGCCCGAAGGGACTGAAGCTTTCTTT
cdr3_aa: CASSSADRPEGTEAFF